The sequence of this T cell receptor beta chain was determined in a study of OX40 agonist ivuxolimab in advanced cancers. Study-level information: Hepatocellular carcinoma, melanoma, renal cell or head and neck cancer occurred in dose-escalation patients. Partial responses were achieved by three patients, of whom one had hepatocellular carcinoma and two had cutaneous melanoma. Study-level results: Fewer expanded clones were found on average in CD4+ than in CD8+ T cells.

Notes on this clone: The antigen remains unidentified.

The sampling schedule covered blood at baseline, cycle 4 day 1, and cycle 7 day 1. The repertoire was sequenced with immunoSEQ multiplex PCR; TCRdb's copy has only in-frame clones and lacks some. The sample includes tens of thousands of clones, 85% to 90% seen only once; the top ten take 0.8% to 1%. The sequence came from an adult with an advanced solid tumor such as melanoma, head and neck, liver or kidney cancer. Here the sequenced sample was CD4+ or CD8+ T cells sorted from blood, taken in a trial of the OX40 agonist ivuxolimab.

The CDR3, as DNA: TGTGCCAGCACCAGAGGACAGGGAGGGGATGGCTACACCTTC. It encodes CASTRGQGGDGYTF. V gene TRBV6-1 combines with J gene TRBJ1-2, with TRBD1 matching over 8 bases. The ends lost 7 bases at V and 6 bases at J; junction bases unmatched: 10. CDR3 length: 14 residues. Germline V gene lookup returns CDR1 MNHNS and CDR2 SASEGT.